Below are 7 T cell receptor beta chains sequenced from a single sample in a study of early stage breast cancer tumors. Libraries were prepared by immunoSEQ multiplex PCR; TCRdb keeps only in-frame clonotypes and omits some of them. This sample has roughly 48,000 clones, with 83% found just once. The sequencing sample was made of blood. These receptors originate from a person between 50 and 60 years old with breast cancer.

The chain recombines TRBV9 with TRBJ2-5; a possible D gene is TRBD2 (5 bases). The CDR3 runs 17 residues. The V gene lost 5 bases and the J gene lost 5 bases, with 25 bases spanning the gap. From germline, CDR1 is SGDLS and CDR2 YYNGEE. CDR3 residues: CASSKGLWAEARETQYF. CDR3 DNA: TGTGCCAGCAGTAAGGGATTATGGGCGGAGGCTAGGGAGACCCAGTACTTC. Full variable domain (rest looked up from reference TRBV9 and TRBJ2-5): DSGVTQTPKHLITATGQRVTLRCSPRSGDLSVYWYQQSLDQGLQFLIQYYNGEERAKGNILERFSAQQFPDLHSELNLSSLELGDSALYFCASSKGLWAEARETQYFGPGTRLLVL.

The sample holds one count of this clone. V usage is TRBV5-6 and J usage is TRBJ2-7; D is perhaps TRBD1 (6 bases). CDR3 size: 15 residues. Germline CDR1 is SGHDT and CDR2 is YYEEEE. V was cut by 4 bases and J by 0 bases, with 14 bases left in between. The CDR3 bases are TGTGCCAGCAGCATTCAGACAGGACCCTCCTACGAGCAGTACTTC. This sequence encodes CASSIQTGPSYEQYF.

The chain's CDR3 is CASSLEGPPPYEQYF. The CDR3 DNA is TGCGCCAGCAGCTTGGAAGGACCCCCTCCCTACGAGCAGTACTTC. The rearrangement uses TRBV5-1 and TRBJ2-7; D ambiguous. Trimming took 0 bases from V and 2 from J, leaving 12 bases between them. Looked up from germline, CDR1 is SGHRS and CDR2 is YFSETQ. This CDR3 is built from 15 residues.

The chain couples TRBV19 to TRBJ1-5; D possibly corresponds to TRBD1 (6 bases). CDR1 is LNHDA, CDR2 SQIVND, per germline (reference sequence). Trimming stripped 3 bases from V and 5 bases from J, with 17 bases between. CDR3 size: 16 residues. CDR3 nucleotides: TGTGCCAGTAGTATCTTTCCAGGACAGAAAGATCAGCCCCAGCATTTT. Amino acids: CASSIFPGQKDQPQHF.

This clone appeared a single time. This chain connects TRBV6-5 to TRBJ2-7, with a weak D call TRBD1 (5 bases). Trimming took 5 bases from V and 2 from J, leaving 13 bases between them. The CDR3 loop spans 14 amino acids. Looked up from germline, CDR1 is MNHEY and CDR2 is SVGAGI. The CDR3 sequence: CASSQTGNTYEQYF. For the CDR3, the DNA is TGTGCCAGCAGTCAAACAGGCAACACCTACGAGCAGTACTTC.

The chain links TRBV6-6 to TRBJ1-3; D perhaps matches TRBD1 (6 bases). Germline V CDR1 and CDR2: MNHNY, SVGAGI (reference sequence). V gave up 5 bases and J gave up 3 bases, with 14 bases separating them. The CDR3 spans 15 residues. Written as DNA, the CDR3 is TGTGCCAGCAGTCTGGGGGGGGCTATTGGAAACACCATATATTTT. Encoded protein: CASSLGGAIGNTIYF.

The chain uses TRBV4-2 and TRBJ2-6; 9 bases fit TRBD2. CDR3 length: 15 residues. Germline CDR1 is LGHNA and CDR2 is YNFKEQ. The trim removed 4 bases at V and 3 bases at J, leaving 1 base unmatched. CDR3 sequence (DNA): TGTGCCAGCAGCCTTAGCGGGAGTGGGGCCAACGTCCTGACTTTC. This encodes CASSLSGSGANVLTF.